The 3 T cell receptor beta chains given below trace back to one sample, sequenced in a study of response to subunit inactivated influenza vaccine. TCRdb reprocessed the RT-PCR reads via MiXCR and lists one record per CDR3 protein. Here the sample spans about 500,000 distinct CDR3 sequences, about 15% being singletons. This specimen consisted of CD4+ T cells sorted from PBMCs, obtained roughly 24 months after vaccination. The source of these receptors is a man between 50 and 69 years old who received an inactivated influenza vaccine.

V is TRBV20-1 and J is TRBJ2-6; D unresolved. V was shortened by 2 bases and J by 0 bases, with 5 bases between the two germline ends. This CDR3 spans 14 amino acids. The V gene's germline CDR1 is DFQATT and CDR2 SNEGSKA (reference sequence). CDR3 sequence reads: CSARRSSGANVLTF. DNA of the CDR3: TGCAGTGCTAGACGTTCCTCTGGGGCCAACGTCCTGACTTTC.

The chain carries TRBV10-3 and TRBJ2-7; 10 nucleotides match TRBD1. The CDR3 sequence is 13 residues long. From germline, CDR1 is ENHRY and CDR2 SYGVKD. V shed 4 bases, J shed 6 bases, and the junction held 3 bases outside the gene matches. The CDR3 sequence is CAISAGTGVEQYF. The CDR3 nucleotides are TGTGCCATCAGTGCTGGGACAGGGGTCGAGCAGTACTTC.

This clonotype was recorded at least ten times. The chain is built from TRBV7-2 and TRBJ2-1; D is perhaps TRBD2 (6 bases). This CDR3 region has 14 residues. V shed 5 bases and J shed 10 bases, with 18 bases lying between them. Germline V CDR1 and CDR2: SGHTA, FQGNSA. As DNA, the CDR3 is TGTGCCAGCAGCAAACCGGGACTCGGAAACGAGCAGTTCTTC. Its translation is CASSKPGLGNEQFF.